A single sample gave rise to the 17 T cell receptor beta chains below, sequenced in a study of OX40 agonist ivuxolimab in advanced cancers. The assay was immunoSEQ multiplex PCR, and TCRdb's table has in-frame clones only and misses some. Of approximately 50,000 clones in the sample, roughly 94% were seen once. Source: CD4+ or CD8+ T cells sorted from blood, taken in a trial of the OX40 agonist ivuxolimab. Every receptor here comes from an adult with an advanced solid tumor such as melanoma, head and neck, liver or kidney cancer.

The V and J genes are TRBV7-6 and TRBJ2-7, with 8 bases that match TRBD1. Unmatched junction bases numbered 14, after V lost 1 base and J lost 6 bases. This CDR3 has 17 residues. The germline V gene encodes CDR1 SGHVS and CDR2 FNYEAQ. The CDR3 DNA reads TGTGCCAGCAGCTTAGTAATTGAGCGGACAGGGAGGACCGAGCAGTACTTC. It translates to CASSLVIERTGRTEQYF.

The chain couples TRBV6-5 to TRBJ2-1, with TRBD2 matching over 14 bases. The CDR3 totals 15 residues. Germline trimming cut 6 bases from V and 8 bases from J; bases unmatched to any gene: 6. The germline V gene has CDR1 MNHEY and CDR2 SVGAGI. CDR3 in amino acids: CASSPGTSGSDEQFF. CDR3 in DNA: TGTGCCAGCAGCCCCGGGACTAGCGGGAGTGATGAGCAGTTCTTC.

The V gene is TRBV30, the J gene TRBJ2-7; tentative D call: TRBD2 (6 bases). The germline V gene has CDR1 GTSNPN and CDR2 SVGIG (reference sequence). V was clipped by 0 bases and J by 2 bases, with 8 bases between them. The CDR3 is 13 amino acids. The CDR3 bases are TGTGCCTGGAGTGTCAGGGAGGCCTACGAGCAGTACTTC. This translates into CAWSVREAYEQYF.

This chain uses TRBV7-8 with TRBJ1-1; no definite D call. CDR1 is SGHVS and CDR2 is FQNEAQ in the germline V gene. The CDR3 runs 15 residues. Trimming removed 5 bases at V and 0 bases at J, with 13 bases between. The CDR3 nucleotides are TGTGCCAGCAGCGAAGTGAGCAGTATGAACACTGAAGCTTTCTTT. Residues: CASSEVSSMNTEAFF.

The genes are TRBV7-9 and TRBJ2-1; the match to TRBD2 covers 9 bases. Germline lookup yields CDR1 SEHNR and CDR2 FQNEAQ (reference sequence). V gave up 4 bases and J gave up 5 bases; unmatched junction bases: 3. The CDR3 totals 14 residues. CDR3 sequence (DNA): TGTGCCAGCAGCTCCCTAGCGGGAAACAATGAGCAGTTCTTC. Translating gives CASSSLAGNNEQFF.

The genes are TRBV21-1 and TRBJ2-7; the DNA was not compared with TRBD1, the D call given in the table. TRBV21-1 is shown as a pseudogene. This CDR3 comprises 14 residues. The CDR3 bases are TGTGCCAGCAGCAAAGCTTCGTCAGGTTACGAGCAGTACTTC. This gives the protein CASSKASSGYEQYF.

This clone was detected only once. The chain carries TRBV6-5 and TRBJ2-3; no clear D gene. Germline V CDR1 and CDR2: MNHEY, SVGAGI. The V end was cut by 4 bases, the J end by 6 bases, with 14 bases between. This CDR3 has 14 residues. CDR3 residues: CASSSPRRDDTQYF. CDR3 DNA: TGTGCCAGCAGTTCCCCCAGGAGAGACGATACGCAGTATTTT.

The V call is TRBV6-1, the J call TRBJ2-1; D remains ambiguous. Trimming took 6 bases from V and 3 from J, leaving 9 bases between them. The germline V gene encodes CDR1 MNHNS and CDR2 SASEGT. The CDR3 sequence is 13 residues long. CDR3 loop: CASRLDGYNEQFF. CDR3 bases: TGTGCCAGCAGACTGGACGGCTACAATGAGCAGTTCTTC.

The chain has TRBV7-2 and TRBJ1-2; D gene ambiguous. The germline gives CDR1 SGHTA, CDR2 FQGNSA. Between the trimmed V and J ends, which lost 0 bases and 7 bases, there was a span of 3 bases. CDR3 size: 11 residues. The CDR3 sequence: CASSLASGYTF. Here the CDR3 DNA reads TGTGCCAGCAGCTTAGCATCTGGCTACACCTTC.

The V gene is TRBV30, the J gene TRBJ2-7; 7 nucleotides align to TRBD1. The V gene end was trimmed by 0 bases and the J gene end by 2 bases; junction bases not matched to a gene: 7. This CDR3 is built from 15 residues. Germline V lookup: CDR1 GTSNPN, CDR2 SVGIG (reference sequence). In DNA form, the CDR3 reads TGTGCCTGGAGTGTACTGAGGGGGCAAACCTACGAGCAGTACTTC. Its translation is CAWSVLRGQTYEQYF.

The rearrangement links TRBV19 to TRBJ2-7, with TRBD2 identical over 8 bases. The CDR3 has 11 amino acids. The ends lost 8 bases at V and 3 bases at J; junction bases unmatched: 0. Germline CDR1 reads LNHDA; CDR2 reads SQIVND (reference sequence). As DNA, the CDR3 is TGTGCCAGTGCGGGAGGCTACGAGCAGTACTTC. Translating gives CASAGGYEQYF. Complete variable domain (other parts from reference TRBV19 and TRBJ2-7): DGGITQSPKYLFRKEGQNVTLSCEQNLNHDAMYWYRQDPGQGLRLIYYSQIVNDFQKGDIAEGYSVSREKKESFPLTVTSAQKNPTAFYLCASAGGYEQYFGPGTRLTVT.

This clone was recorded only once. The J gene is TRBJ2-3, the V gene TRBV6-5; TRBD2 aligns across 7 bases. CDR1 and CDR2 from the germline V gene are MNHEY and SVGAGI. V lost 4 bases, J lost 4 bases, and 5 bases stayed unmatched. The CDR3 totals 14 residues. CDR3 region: CASSSAGAADTQYF. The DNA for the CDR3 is TGTGCCAGCAGTTCTGCGGGAGCGGCAGATACGCAGTATTTT.

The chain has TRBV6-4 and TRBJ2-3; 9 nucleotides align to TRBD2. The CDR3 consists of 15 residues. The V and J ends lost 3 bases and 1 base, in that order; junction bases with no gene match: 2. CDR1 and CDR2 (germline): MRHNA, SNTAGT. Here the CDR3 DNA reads TGTGCCAGCAGTGAAGGCGGGAGGGGCACAGATACGCAGTATTTT. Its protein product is CASSEGGRGTDTQYF.

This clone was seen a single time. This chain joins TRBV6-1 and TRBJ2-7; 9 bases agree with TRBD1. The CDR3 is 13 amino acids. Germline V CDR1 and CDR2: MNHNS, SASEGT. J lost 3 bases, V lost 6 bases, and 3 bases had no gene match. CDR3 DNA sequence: TGTGCCAGCAGCGCGACAGGGGGCTACGAGCAGTACTTC. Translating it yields CASSATGGYEQYF.

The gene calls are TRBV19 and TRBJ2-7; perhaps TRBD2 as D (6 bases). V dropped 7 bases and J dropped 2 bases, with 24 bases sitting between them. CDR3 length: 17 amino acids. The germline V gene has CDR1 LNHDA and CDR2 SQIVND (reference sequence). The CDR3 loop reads CASTPGGGNPLPYEQYF. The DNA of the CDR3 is TGTGCCAGTACTCCCGGAGGAGGGAACCCCCTCCCCTACGAGCAGTACTTC.

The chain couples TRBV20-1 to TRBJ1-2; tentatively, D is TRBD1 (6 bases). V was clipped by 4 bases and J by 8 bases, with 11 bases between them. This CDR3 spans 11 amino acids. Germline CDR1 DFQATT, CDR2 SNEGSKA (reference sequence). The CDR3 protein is CSATGVGGYTF. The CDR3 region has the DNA TGCAGTGCTACAGGGGTAGGAGGCTACACCTTC.

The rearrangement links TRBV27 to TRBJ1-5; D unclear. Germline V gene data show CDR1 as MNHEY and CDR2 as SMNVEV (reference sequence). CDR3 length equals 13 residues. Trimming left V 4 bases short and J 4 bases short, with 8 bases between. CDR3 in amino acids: CASSSALNQPQHF. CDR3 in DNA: TGTGCCAGCAGTTCCGCTCTTAATCAGCCCCAGCATTTT.